This record concerns one T cell receptor (beta chain) sequence. Its specificity is not known. The data derive from a study of identical twins. Study conclusions and caveats: Interpretation of the results relied on cross-sectional statistical analysis and not on following the same donors. Within beta out-of-frame sequences, the excess sharing observed between twins was weaker.

Unique molecular identifiers were in the cDNA, with template-switch universal primer binding. TCRdb ran MiXCR on the 5' RACE reads and lists one entry per CDR3 protein. Found here are roughly 250,000 distinct CDR3 sequences, around 7% of them singletons; the top ten hold about 3.6%. The donors were all healthy and Caucasian. Trimming stripped 10 bases from V and 1 base from J, with 12 bases between. The V gene's germline CDR1 is LNHNV and CDR2 YYDKDF (reference sequence). The CDR3 is 13 amino acids. These sequences were also reported in another study, on yellow fever vaccine responses in identical twins.

This chain connects TRBV15 to TRBJ2-3, with a weak D call TRBD2 (5 bases). The sequenced material came from memory (CD45RO+) T cells sorted from blood. The receptor comes from a woman aged 18 to 35 in good health. The CDR3 nucleotides read TGTGCCAGTAAAACCGGGGGCACAGATACGCAGTATTTT. This sequence encodes CASKTGGTDTQYF.